The 4 T cell receptor beta chains in this list originate from one sample, sequenced in a study of glioma-infiltrating T cells. Using RNA template, CDR3s of TCR alpha and beta were amplified with iRepertoire arm-PCR. TCRdb processed the multiplex PCR reads anew with MiXCR; each CDR3 protein has one entry. The sample carries 44,000 or so distinct CDR3 sequences, under 25% recorded once. Sequences were obtained from glioma tissue, nonneoplastic brain tissue, or PBMCs (not recorded which). The receptors here all came from a human donor with low-grade glioma or glioblastoma, undergoing nonglioma brain surgery, or in good health (not recorded which).

This clonotype was seen many times. The chain carries TRBV20-1 and TRBJ2-3; D gene uncertain. Trimming removed 6 bases at V and 0 bases at J, with 19 bases between. CDR1 and CDR2 (germline): DFQATT, SNEGSKA (reference sequence). The CDR3 extends over 16 amino acids. CDR3 DNA: TGCAGTGCAACCGCCAGGAGCCTCTCGAGCACAGATACGCAGTATTTT. The encoded protein is CSATARSLSSTDTQYF.

Concerning this clonotype: A much more abundant neighbour one base away suggests this may be a read error. The chain joins TRBV29-1 to TRBJ1-5; D ambiguous. CDR1 is SQVTM and CDR2 is ANQGSEA in the germline V gene. There are 12 residues in the CDR3. V was shortened by 5 bases and J by 4 bases, with 9 bases between the two germline ends. The CDR3 sequence is CSVRLGNQPQHF. CDR3 sequence (DNA): TGCAGCGTTAGATTGGGAAATCAGCCCCAGCATTTT.

This clonotype was counted at least ten times. The chain carries TRBV12-3 or TRBV12-4 and TRBJ2-3; D may be TRBD2 (5 bases). The CDR3 covers 16 residues. The ends were cut back, 3 bases at V and 5 bases at J, with 18 bases in the middle. The CDR3 DNA reads TGTGCCAGCAGTTTTCTGGGCGGAGGAGCAGAAGATACGCAGTATTTT. It encodes CASSFLGGGAEDTQYF.

This clonotype came up many times. One end of the junction fails to match germline, which may point to a read error. The chain carries TRBV4-1 and TRBJ1-1, with D hard to call. CDR1 is MGHRA and CDR2 is YSYEKL in the germline V gene. This CDR3 contains 11 residues. The CDR3: CASSQDRSPVF. The CDR3 nucleotides are TGCGCCAGCAGCCAAGATCGGTCTCCTGTCTTT.